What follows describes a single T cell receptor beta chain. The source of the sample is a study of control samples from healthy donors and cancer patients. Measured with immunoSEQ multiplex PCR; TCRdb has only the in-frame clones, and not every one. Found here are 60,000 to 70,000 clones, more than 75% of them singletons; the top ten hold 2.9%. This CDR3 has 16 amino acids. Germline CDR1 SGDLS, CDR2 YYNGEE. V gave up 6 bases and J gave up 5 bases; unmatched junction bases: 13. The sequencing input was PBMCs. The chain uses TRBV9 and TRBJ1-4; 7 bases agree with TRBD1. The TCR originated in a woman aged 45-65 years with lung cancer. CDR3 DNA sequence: TGTGCCAGCACCGCAGGGAAAGAGGGGGCGAATGAAAAACTGTTTTTT. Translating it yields CASTAGKEGANEKLFF.